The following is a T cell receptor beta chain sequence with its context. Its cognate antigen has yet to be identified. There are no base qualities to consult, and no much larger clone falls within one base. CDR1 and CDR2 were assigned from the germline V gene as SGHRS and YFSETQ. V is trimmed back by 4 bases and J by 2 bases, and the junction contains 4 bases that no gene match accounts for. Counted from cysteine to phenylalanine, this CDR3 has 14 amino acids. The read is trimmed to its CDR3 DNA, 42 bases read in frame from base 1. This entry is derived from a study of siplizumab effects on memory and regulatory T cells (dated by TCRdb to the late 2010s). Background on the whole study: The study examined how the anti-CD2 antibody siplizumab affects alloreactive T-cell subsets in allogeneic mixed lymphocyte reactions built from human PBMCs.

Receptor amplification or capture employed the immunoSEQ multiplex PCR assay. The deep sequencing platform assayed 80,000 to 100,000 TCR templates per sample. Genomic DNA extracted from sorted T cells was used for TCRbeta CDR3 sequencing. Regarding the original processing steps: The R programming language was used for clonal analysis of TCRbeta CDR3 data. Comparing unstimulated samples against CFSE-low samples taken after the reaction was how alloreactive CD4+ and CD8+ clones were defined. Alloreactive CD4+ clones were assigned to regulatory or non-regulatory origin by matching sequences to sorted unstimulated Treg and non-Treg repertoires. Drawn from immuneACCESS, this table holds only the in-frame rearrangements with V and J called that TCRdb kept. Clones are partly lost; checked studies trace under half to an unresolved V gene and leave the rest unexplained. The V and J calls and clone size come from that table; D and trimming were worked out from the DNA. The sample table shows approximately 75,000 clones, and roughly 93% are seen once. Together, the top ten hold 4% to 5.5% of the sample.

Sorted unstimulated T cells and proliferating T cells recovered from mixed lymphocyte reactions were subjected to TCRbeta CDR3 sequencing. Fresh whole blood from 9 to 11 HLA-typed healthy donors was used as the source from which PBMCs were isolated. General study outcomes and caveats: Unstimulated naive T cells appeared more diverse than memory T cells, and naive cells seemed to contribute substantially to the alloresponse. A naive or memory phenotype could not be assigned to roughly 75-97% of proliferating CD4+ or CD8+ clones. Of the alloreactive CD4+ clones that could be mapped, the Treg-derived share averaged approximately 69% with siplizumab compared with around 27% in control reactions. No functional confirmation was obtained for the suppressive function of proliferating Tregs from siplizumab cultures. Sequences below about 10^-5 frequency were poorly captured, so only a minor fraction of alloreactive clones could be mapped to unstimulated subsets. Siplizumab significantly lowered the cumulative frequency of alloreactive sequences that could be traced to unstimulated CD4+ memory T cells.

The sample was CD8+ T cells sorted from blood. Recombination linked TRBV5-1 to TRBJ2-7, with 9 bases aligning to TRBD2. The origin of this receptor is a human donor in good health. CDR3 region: CASSSSGGPYEQYF. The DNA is TGCGCCAGCAGCAGTAGCGGGGGACCCTACGAGCAGTACTTC.